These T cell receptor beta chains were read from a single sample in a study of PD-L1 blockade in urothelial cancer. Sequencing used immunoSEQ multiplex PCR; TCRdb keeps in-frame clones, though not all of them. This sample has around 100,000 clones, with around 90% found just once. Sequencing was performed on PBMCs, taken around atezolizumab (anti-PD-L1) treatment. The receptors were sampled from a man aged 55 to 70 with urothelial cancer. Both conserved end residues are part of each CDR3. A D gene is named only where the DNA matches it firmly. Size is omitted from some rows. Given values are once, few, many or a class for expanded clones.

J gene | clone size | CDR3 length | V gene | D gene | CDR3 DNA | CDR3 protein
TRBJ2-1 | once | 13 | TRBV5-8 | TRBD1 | TGTGCCAGCAGCTTGGAAACGGGACAGGTTGCGTTCTTC | CASSLETGQVAFF
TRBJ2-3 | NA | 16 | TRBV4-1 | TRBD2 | TGCGCCAGCAGCCAAGGGACTAGCGGGCTCACAGATACGCAGTATTTT | CASSQGTSGLTDTQYF
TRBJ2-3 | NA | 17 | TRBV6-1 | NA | TGTGCCAGCAGTGAAGCGGGCCTAGCAGAAGTGACAGATACGCAGTATTTT | CASSEAGLAEVTDTQYF
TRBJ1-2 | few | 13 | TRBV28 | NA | TGTGCCATCCCGTCCGGGGTCGGCTATGGCTACACCTTC | CAIPSGVGYGYTF
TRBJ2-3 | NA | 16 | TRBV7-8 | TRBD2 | TGTGCCAGCAGCCCGGGACTAGCGGTCAGCTTAGATACGCAGTATTTT | CASSPGLAVSLDTQYF
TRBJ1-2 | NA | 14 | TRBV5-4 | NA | TGTGCCAGCAGTACAGCCCCAGGGGACTATGGCTACACCTTC | CASSTAPGDYGYTF
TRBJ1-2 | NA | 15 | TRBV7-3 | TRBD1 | TGTGCCAGCAGCTTAACGGGACAGGGAGATGGTGGCTACACCTTC | CASSLTGQGDGGYTF
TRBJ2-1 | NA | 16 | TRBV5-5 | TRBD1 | TGTGCCAGCAGCCGAAACAGGGGGCCCCCCTACAATGAGCAGTTCTTC | CASSRNRGPPYNEQFF
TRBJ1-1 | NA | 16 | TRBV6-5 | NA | TGTGCCAGCAGTTACGGGGGAGGAGAGAGGAACACTGAAGCTTTCTTT | CASSYGGGERNTEAFF
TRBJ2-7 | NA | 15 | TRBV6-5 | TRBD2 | TGTGCCAGCACCAGCCTCTCCGGGAGGGGCTACGAGCAGTACTTC | CASTSLSGRGYEQYF
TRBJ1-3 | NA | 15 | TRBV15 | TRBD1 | TGTGCCACCAGCAGTCCGGGACAGGGGCCGCACACCATATATTTT | CATSSPGQGPHTIYF
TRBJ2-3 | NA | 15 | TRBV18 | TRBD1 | TGTGCCAGCTCACCGGGACAGGGATTTGTAGATACGCAGTATTTT | CASSPGQGFVDTQYF
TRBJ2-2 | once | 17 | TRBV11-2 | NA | TGTGCCAGCAGCCCCCCGTCAGGGGTTTCGAACACCGGGGAGCTGTTTTTT | CASSPPSGVSNTGELFF
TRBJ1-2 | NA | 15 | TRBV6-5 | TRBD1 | TGTGCCAGCAGACACGGACAGGGGATTAACTATGGCTACACCTTC | CASRHGQGINYGYTF
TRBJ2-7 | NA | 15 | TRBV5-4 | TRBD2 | TGTGCCAGCAGCTCCAGGACTAGCGGACCCTACGAGCAGTACTTC | CASSSRTSGPYEQYF
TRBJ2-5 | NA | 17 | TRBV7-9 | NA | TGTGCCAGCAGCTTACGAGGAGGGGCGTTGATGGGAGAGACCCAGTACTTC | CASSLRGGALMGETQYF